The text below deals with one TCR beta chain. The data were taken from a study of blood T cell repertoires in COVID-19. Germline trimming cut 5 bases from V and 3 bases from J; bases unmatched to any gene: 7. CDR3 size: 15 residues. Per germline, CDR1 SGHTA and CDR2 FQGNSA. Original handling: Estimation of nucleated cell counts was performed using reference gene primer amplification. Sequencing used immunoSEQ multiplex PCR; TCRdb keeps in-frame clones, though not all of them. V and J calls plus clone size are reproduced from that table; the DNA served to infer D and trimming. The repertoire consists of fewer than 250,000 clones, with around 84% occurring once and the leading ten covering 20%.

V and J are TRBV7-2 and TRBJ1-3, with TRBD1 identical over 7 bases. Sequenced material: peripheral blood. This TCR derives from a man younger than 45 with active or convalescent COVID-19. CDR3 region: CASSQVTGRGNTIYF. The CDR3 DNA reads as TGTGCCAGCAGCCAAGTGACAGGGCGTGGAAACACCATATATTTT.